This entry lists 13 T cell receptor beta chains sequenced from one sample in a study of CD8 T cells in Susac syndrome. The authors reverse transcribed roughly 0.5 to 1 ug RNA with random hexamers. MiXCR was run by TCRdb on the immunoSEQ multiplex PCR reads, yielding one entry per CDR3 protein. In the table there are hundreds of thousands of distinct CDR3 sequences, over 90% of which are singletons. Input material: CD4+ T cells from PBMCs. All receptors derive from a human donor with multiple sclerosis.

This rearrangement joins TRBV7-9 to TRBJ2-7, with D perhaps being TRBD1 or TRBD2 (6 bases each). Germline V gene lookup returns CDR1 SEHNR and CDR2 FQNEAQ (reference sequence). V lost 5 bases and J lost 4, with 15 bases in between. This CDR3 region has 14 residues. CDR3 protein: CASSPTTGAYEQYF. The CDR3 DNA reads TGTGCCAGCAGCCCAACCACGGGGGCTTACGAGCAGTACTTC.

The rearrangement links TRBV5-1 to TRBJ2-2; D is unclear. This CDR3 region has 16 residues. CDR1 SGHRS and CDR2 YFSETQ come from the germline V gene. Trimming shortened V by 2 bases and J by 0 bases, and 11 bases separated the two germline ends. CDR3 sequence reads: CASSLQPDPNTGELFF. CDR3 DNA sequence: TGCGCCAGCAGCTTACAGCCGGACCCGAACACCGGGGAGCTGTTTTTT.

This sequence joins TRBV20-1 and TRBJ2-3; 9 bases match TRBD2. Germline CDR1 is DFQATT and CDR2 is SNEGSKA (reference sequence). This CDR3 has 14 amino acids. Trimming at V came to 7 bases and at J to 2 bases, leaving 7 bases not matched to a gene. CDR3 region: CSGERGDYTDTQYF. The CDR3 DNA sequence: TGCAGTGGGGAGCGGGGGGATTACACAGATACGCAGTATTTT.

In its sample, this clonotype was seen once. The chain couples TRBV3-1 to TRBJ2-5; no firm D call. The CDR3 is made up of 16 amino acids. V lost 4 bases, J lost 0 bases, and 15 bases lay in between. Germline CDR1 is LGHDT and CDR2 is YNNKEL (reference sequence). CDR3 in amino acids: CASSRTTPGDQETQYF. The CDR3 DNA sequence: TGTGCCAGCAGCCGTACTACCCCAGGCGACCAAGAGACCCAGTACTTC.

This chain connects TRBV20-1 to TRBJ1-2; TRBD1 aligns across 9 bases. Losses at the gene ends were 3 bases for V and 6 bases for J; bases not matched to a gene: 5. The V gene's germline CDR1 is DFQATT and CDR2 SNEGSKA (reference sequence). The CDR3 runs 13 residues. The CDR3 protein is CSASSGTGNGYTF. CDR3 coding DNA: TGCAGTGCTAGCTCCGGGACAGGGAATGGCTACACCTTC.

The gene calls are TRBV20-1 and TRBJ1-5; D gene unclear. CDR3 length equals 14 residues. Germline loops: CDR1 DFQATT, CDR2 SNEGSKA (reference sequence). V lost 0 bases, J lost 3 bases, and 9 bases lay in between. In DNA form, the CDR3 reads TGCAGTGCTAGAGATAAATTTATCAATCAGCCCCAGCATTTT. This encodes CSARDKFINQPQHF.

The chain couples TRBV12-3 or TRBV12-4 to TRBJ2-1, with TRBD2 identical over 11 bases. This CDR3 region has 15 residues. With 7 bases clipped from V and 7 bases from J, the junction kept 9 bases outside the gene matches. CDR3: CASKISGGAWNEQFF. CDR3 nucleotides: TGTGCCAGCAAGATTAGCGGGGGGGCCTGGAATGAGCAGTTCTTC.

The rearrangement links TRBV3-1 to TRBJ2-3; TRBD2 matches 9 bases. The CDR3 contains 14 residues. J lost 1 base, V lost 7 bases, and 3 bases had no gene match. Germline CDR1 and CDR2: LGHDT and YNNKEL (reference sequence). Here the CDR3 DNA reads TGTGCCAGCACCTCTAGCGGGGGCACAGATACGCAGTATTTT. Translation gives CASTSSGGTDTQYF.

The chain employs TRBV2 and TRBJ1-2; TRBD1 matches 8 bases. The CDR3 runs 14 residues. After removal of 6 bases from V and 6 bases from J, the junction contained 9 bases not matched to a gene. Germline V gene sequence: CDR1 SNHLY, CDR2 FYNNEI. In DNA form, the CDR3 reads TGTGCCAGCAGCGTCGACAGGGGACGGAATGGCTACACCTTC. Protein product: CASSVDRGRNGYTF.

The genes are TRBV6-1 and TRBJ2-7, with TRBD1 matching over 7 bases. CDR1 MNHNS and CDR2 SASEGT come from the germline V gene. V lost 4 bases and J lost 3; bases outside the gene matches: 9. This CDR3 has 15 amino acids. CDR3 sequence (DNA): TGTGCCAGCAGTGGTTTAGGACAGGCGATCTACGAGCAGTACGTC. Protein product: CASSGLGQAIYEQYV.

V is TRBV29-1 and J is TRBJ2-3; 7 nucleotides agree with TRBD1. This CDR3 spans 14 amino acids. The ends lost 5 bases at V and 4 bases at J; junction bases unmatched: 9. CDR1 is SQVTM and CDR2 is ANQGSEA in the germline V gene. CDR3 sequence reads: CSVIDREVSDTQYF. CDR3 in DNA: TGCAGCGTTATTGACAGGGAAGTCTCAGATACGCAGTATTTT.

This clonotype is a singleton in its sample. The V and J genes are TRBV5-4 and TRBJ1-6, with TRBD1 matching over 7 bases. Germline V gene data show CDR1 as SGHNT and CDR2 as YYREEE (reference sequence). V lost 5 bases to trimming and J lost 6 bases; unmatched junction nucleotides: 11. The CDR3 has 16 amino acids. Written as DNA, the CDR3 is TGTGCCAGCAGTACTGACGGGACAGCGATTAATTCACCCCTCCACTTT. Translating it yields CASSTDGTAINSPLHF.

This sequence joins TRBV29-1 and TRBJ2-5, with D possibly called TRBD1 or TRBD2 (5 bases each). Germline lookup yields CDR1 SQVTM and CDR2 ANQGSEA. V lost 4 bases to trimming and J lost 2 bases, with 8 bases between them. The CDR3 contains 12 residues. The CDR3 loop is CSVARGQETQYF. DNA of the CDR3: TGCAGCGTTGCGAGGGGTCAAGAGACCCAGTACTTC.